This TCR beta chain was found in a study of cytomegalovirus exposure and HLA in healthy donors. Across the whole study: The approximately 110 validation repertoires were reported in a later analysis to have been generated on the same platform as the roughly 720 first-cohort repertoires. Whole-study findings and limits: Per published reports, the classifier diagnosed cytomegalovirus status with high specificity and sensitivity. A few chains linked to CMV were shown in vitro to be specific for CMV antigens. The study put about 180 TCR beta chains on its list as cytomegalovirus-associated.

Sequenced by immunoSEQ multiplex PCR; TCRdb stores in-frame clones only, minus some. Of 150,000 to 200,000 clones in the sample, more than 80% were seen once. Notes on this clone: Its target is unknown.

This CDR3 has 14 amino acids. The germline V gene encodes CDR1 SQVTM and CDR2 ANQGSEA. V was clipped by 5 bases and J by 0 bases, with 12 bases between them. The V and J genes are TRBV29-1 and TRBJ2-3, with D possibly TRBD2 on 6 matching bases. The source is a man younger than 35 in good health and CMV-seropositive. The sample was PBMCs. CDR3 coding DNA: TGCAGCGTTCGGCCGGGGACTAGCACAGATACGCAGTATTTT. This translates into CSVRPGTSTDTQYF.